This is a list of T cell receptor beta chains from one sample in a study of blood T cells in healthy people across ages. Using its own MiXCR run on the 5' RACE reads, TCRdb lists one record per CDR3 protein. The sample has about 1.5 million distinct CDR3 sequences, about 42% seen once. The sample consisted of blood. The origin of the receptors is a woman younger than 35 in good health. Each CDR3 is given with its conserved first and last residue. D genes are given only for firm matches. Size is stated for part of the rows, as once, few or many counts, or as a class when the clone is expanded.

abundance	d_gene	j_gene	v_gene	len	CDR3nt	CDR3aa
-	TRBD1	TRBJ1-4	TRBV29-1	13	TGCAGCGTTAGACAGGGAAATAATGAAAAACTGTTTTTT	CSVRQGNNEKLFF
-	-	TRBJ1-5	TRBV6-2/TRBV6-3	14	TGTGCCAGCAGTTACGTCTCCCACAATCAGCCCCAGCATTTT	CASSYVSHNQPQHF
-	TRBD2	TRBJ2-7	TRBV20-1	16	TGCAGTGCTAGTTCTCCCGGGACTAGCGGGAGTGGCGAGCAGTACTTC	CSASSPGTSGSGEQYF
-	-	TRBJ2-1	TRBV29-1	17	TGCAGCGTTGAAGATCTGGCTGCTAAGCGGGTAAGGGATGGGCAGTTCTTC	CSVEDLAAKRVRDGQFF
-	-	TRBJ2-3	TRBV12-3/TRBV12-4	14	TGTGCCAGCAGTAGGGACCTCCAGCCAGATACGCAGTATTTT	CASSRDLQPDTQYF
-	TRBD2	TRBJ2-1	TRBV28	15	TGTGCCAGCAGTCCAGGGACTAGCGGGAGACATGAGCAGTTCTTC	CASSPGTSGRHEQFF
-	TRBD2	TRBJ2-1	TRBV7-9	15	TGTGCCAGCATTAGCGGGAGGACCTTATACAATGAGCAGTTCTTC	CASISGRTLYNEQFF
-	-	TRBJ2-2	TRBV9	16	TGTGCCAGCGGCCTCAGCCCCTCCTGGAACACCGGGGAGCTGTTTTTT	CASGLSPSWNTGELFF
-	TRBD2	TRBJ2-1	TRBV12-3/TRBV12-4	14	TGTGTCAGCAGAAAAGCGGGAGGGCCGTACGAGCAGTTCTTC	CVSRKAGGPYEQFF
-	TRBD2	TRBJ2-3	TRBV20-1	16	TGCAGTGCTAGAGAAGGGGCGGGAGGGTTGGCAGATACGCAGTATTTT	CSAREGAGGLADTQYF
few	-	TRBJ2-1	TRBV9	14	TGTGCCAGCAGCGCCCTAGGACAGCACAATGAGCAGTTCTTC	CASSALGQHNEQFF
-	-	TRBJ1-1	TRBV5-1	13	TGCGCCGGCAGGACACAGGGGAACACTGAAGCTTTCTTT	CAGRTQGNTEAFF
-	-	TRBJ1-1	TRBV20-1	14	TGCAGTGCTGGACGGCCCAGATTGGGGACTGAAGCTTTCTTT	CSAGRPRLGTEAFF
few	-	TRBJ2-7	TRBV6-6	12	TGTGCCAGCACCCACGAGGGCTACGAGCAGTACTTC	CASTHEGYEQYF
-	-	TRBJ1-2	TRBV5-1	15	TGCGCCAGCAGCTTGGAACCGGGACTGCACTATGGCTACACCTTC	CASSLEPGLHYGYTF
-	-	TRBJ2-1	TRBV6-2/TRBV6-3	15	TGTGCCAGCACGACGCGCAGGACTACATACAATGAGCAGTTCTTC	CASTTRRTTYNEQFF
-	-	TRBJ2-7	TRBV28	14	TGTGCCAGCAGTTCCCGGCCGGGCGTAGACGAGCAGTACTTC	CASSSRPGVDEQYF
few	-	TRBJ1-1	TRBV27	15	TGTGCCAGCCTTAACTCTGGCTGGGGATATTTCGAAGCTTTCTTT	CASLNSGWGYFEAFF
once	TRBD2	TRBJ2-1	TRBV6-2/TRBV6-3	15	TGTGCCAACAGAAGACTAGCGGGAGGGAACAATGAGCAGTTCTTC	CANRRLAGGNNEQFF
-	TRBD1	TRBJ1-2	TRBV20-1	13	TGCAGTGCAAGGACAGGGGGCAGCTTAGGCTACACCTTC	CSARTGGSLGYTF
few	-	TRBJ2-2	TRBV29-1	13	TGCAGCGTTGCAACGGGGATCGCCGGGGAGCTGTTTTTT	CSVATGIAGELFF
-	TRBD1	TRBJ2-1	TRBV3-1	16	TGTGCCAGCAGCCCACGGACAGGCGTTCCCTACAATGAGCAGTTCTTC	CASSPRTGVPYNEQFF
-	-	TRBJ2-1	TRBV6-6	15	TGTGCCAGCATAACCGAATACCGGGGGCCCAATGAGCAGTTCTTC	CASITEYRGPNEQFF